What follows are 26 T cell receptor beta chains derived from one specimen sequenced in a study of T cells expressing NK-cell markers. Reprocessing the 5' RACE reads, TCRdb reports a single entry for every CDR3 protein and omits DNA. The sample has about 460,000 distinct CDR3 sequences. The sample comprised blood T cells: a sorted CD56 or NKG2C T cell subset, CD4+ or CD8+ T cells, or bulk PBMC T cells (not recorded which). The receptors derive from a woman aged 45-65 years in good health.

The J gene is TRBJ2-7, the V gene TRBV6-2 or TRBV6-3; the TRBD2 assignment by TCRdb is unverifiable without DNA. This CDR3 is 14 amino acids long. Germline values: CDR1 MNHEY, CDR2 SVGEGT. CDR3 protein: CASSSSGRANEQYF.

V gene TRBV10-2 combines with J gene TRBJ2-7. CDR3 length: 12 residues. Germline V CDR1 and CDR2: WSHSY, SAAADI. CDR3: CASSELGYEQYF.

This chain joins TRBV7-2 and TRBJ2-1. The CDR3 has 12 residues. From germline, CDR1 is SGHTA and CDR2 FQGNSA. CDR3 amino acids: CASSLRYHEQFF.

The V and J genes are TRBV18 and TRBJ2-1; TCRdb gives TRBD2 as the D gene, but with no DNA this cannot be confirmed. Germline V CDR1 and CDR2: KGHSH, LQKENI. The CDR3 extends over 13 amino acids. CDR3 in amino acids: CASSPAGGNEQFF.

CDR3 protein: CATTRDPPYEQYF. The chain couples TRBV6-1 to TRBJ2-7. The germline CDR1 and CDR2 sequences are MNHNS and SASEGT. The CDR3 is made up of 13 amino acids.

This chain uses TRBV12-3 or TRBV12-4 with TRBJ2-1; the D call of TRBD1 rests on TCRdb alone, since no DNA is present to check it. There are 14 residues in the CDR3. The CDR3 spells CACRSQGSYNEQFF.

V is TRBV6-5 and J is TRBJ1-5; there is no DNA to check the TCRdb D call of TRBD1. The CDR3 contains 16 residues. Germline values: CDR1 MNHEY, CDR2 SVGAGI. CDR3 loop: CASSPHRGLGFQPQHF.

The J gene is TRBJ2-2, the V gene TRBV11-1; TCRdb picks TRBD1, but there is no DNA to check that call. From germline, CDR1 is SGHAT and CDR2 FQDESV (reference sequence). This CDR3 region has 16 residues. CDR3 protein: CASSSTGTTNTGELFF.

V gene TRBV20-1 combines with J gene TRBJ1-5; TCRdb's D call, TRBD1, is unchecked because there is no DNA. Germline CDR1 DFQATT, CDR2 SNEGSKA (reference sequence). The CDR3 has 17 residues. This chain's CDR3 is CSARDPRGGPGNQPQHF.

The CDR3 protein is CATSDWPSGRAGELFF. J is TRBJ2-2 and V is TRBV24-1; TCRdb gives TRBD2 as the D gene, but with no DNA this cannot be confirmed. This CDR3 comprises 16 residues. The germline CDR1 and CDR2 sequences are KGHDR and SFDVKD.

This chain links TRBV7-9 with TRBJ2-5; TCRdb calls TRBD2, which cannot be checked without DNA. Per the germline V gene, CDR1 is SEHNR and CDR2 is FQNEAQ (reference sequence). This CDR3 contains 15 residues. CDR3 sequence: CASAVLAGVWETQYF.

The chain joins TRBV20-1 to TRBJ2-2; the TCRdb D gene call, TRBD1, has no DNA to confirm it. The CDR3 spans 18 residues. The germline V gene encodes CDR1 DFQATT and CDR2 SNEGSKA (reference sequence). Here the CDR3 reads CSAREMTGKFANTGELFF.

The V call is TRBV5-1, the J call TRBJ2-3; TCRdb indicates TRBD2, and absent DNA this call remains unverified. The CDR3 is 15 residues long. Germline values: CDR1 SGHRS, CDR2 YFSETQ. The CDR3 spells CASSLTSVDTDTQYF.

The rearrangement joins TRBV5-1 to TRBJ1-1; TCRdb returns TRBD1, unconfirmable since there is no DNA. The CDR3 covers 15 residues. The V gene's germline CDR1 is SGHRS and CDR2 YFSETQ. This CDR3 is CASAFGGLKNTEAFF.

The gene calls are TRBV29-1 and TRBJ2-3; TCRdb selects TRBD1, and the lack of DNA leaves this call unchecked. In germline, CDR1 is SQVTM, CDR2 ANQGSEA. The length of the CDR3 is 11 residues. CDR3 loop: CSVTPGSAQYF.

V is TRBV14 and J is TRBJ2-1. The CDR3 consists of 15 residues. Germline V gives CDR1 SGHDN, CDR2 FVKESK. CDR3 sequence reads: CASSQELFSYNEQFF.

This chain uses TRBV5-1 with TRBJ2-2; without DNA, the TCRdb call of TRBD2 cannot be checked. Germline CDR1 SGHRS, CDR2 YFSETQ. There are 20 residues in the CDR3. CDR3 in amino acids: CASRTRTGTSGPPGTGELFF.

This chain links TRBV4-1 with TRBJ1-2; TCRdb lists TRBD1, though no DNA is available to test this call. The CDR3 length is 15 residues. The germline V gene has CDR1 MGHRA and CDR2 YSYEKL. CDR3 protein: CASSQVQTGGRGYTF.

This chain uses TRBV20-1 with TRBJ2-7; TCRdb's D gene call, TRBD2, goes unchecked for lack of DNA. The CDR3 is 16 residues long. Germline V gene sequence: CDR1 DFQATT, CDR2 SNEGSKA (reference sequence). The CDR3 reads CSARAIAGRKSYEQYF.

The V call is TRBV5-1, the J call TRBJ2-5. CDR1 SGHRS and CDR2 YFSETQ come from the germline V gene. The CDR3 length is 14 residues. CDR3 in amino acids: CASSLVRGRETQYF.

V is TRBV7-9 and J is TRBJ1-5; TCRdb designates TRBD1, a call that cannot be tested without DNA. There are 15 residues in the CDR3. The germline CDR1 and CDR2 sequences are SEHNR and FQNEAQ (reference sequence). CDR3 region: CASSGDRGPNQPQHF. The full variable domain, its missing parts supplied by reference TRBV7-9 and TRBJ1-5, is DTGVSQNPRHKITKRGQNVTFRCDPISEHNRLYWYRQTLGQGPEFLTYFQNEAQLEKSRLLSDRFSAERPKGSFSTLEIQRTEQGDSAMYLCASSGDRGPNQPQHFGDGTRLSIL.

The chain recombines TRBV27 with TRBJ2-2. Per the germline V gene, CDR1 is MNHEY and CDR2 is SMNVEV (reference sequence). CDR3 size: 13 residues. CDR3 residues: CASSPFSVGELFF.

The V gene is TRBV10-3, the J gene TRBJ2-2; there is no DNA to check the TCRdb D call of TRBD2. CDR3 length: 18 residues. Germline V CDR1 and CDR2: ENHRY, SYGVKD. CDR3 amino acids: CAISVFPGLADNTGELFF.

The chain is built from TRBV24-1 and TRBJ2-5; TCRdb calls TRBD1, which cannot be checked without DNA. The length of the CDR3 is 14 residues. In germline, CDR1 is KGHDR, CDR2 SFDVKD. The CDR3 loop is CATSSGQVTETQYF.

The CDR3: CSVESSGTDTQYF. The rearrangement joins TRBV29-1 to TRBJ2-3. Per the germline V gene, CDR1 is SQVTM and CDR2 is ANQGSEA. There are 13 residues in the CDR3.

The rearrangement links TRBV12-5 to TRBJ2-6; TCRdb picks TRBD1, but there is no DNA to check that call. This CDR3 is 15 amino acids long. From germline, CDR1 is LGHNT and CDR2 FRNRAP. CDR3: CASGRTPQRANVLTF.